This T cell receptor beta chain was identified during a study of T-cell reconstitution after alpha-beta-depleted transplantation in children. The CDR3 has 12 residues. V was shortened by 7 bases and J by 9 bases, with 16 bases between the two germline ends. Preparation of the TCRbeta library involved a method that used unique molecular identifiers. TCRdb re-called the PCR reads through MiXCR, storing one row per CDR3 protein. In the table there are just under 550,000 distinct CDR3 sequences, around 17% of which are singletons. The chain employs TRBV12-3 or TRBV12-4 and TRBJ2-7; TRBD2 might be the D (6 bases). The material was PBMCs from the stem cell graft donor, obtained from the stem cell graft. The source is a human donor who donated a stem cell graft to a child with acute lymphoblastic leukemia. CDR3 protein: CASTEGLDVQYF. In nucleotides, the CDR3 is TGTGCCAGCACTGAGGGACTTGACGTGCAGTACTTC.